The clone carrying this T cell receptor (beta chain) has a handful of counts. Its antigen remains unidentified. The V end was cut by 8 bases, the J end by 0 bases, with 16 bases between. This CDR3 has 15 amino acids. Looked up from germline, CDR1 is MNHNS and CDR2 is SASEGT. Generated by immunoSEQ multiplex PCR, the TCRdb table keeps only in-frame clones and is missing some. The table lists about 88,000 clones, around 72% of them singletons. This specimen belongs to a study of radiotherapy plus CTLA-4 blockade in lung cancer. Study-wide points: Per reports, early blood T cell clone dynamics, plus interferon-beta, forecast response most strongly. TCR clones from tumors expanded in blood after radiotherapy plus ipilimumab.

It was focal radiation plus CTLA-4 blockade with ipilimumab that patients with chemo-refractory metastatic non-small-cell lung cancer received. The rearrangement links TRBV6-1 to TRBJ1-1; D may be TRBD1 (5 bases). Specimen: peripheral blood, collected from a patient treated with radiotherapy plus ipilimumab. The receptor's source is a human donor with non-small cell lung cancer that progressed on radiotherapy plus ipilimumab. CDR3 in amino acids: CASAKGAGLNTEAFF. The CDR3 nucleotides read TGTGCCAGCGCAAAAGGGGCAGGACTGAACACTGAAGCTTTCTTT.